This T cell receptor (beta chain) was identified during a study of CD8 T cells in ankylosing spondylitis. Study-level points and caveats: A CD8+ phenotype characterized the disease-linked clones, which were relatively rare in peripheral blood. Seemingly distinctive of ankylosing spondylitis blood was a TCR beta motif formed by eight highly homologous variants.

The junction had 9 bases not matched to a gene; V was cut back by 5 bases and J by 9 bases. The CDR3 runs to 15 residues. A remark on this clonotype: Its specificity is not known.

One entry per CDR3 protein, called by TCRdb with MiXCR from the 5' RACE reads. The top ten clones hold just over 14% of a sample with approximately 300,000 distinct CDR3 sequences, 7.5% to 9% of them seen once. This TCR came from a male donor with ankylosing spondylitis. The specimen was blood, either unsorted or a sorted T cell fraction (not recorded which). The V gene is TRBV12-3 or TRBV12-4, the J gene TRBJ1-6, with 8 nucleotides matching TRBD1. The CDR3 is CASSPRTGYPSPLHF. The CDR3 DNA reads TGTGCCAGCAGTCCCCGGACAGGGTATCCTTCACCCCTCCACTTT.